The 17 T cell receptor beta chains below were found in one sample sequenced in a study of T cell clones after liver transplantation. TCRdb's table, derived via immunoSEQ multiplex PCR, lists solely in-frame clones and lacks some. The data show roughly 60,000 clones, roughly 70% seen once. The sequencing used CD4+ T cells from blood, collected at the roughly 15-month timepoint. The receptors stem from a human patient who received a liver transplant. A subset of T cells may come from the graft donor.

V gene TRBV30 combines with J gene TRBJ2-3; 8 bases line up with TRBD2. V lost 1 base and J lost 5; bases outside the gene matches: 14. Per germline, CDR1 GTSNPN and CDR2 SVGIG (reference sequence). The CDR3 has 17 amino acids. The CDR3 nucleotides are TGTGCCTGGAGTGACCCCCTTACGGGAGGGCCACGAGATACGCAGTATTTT. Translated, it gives CAWSDPLTGGPRDTQYF.

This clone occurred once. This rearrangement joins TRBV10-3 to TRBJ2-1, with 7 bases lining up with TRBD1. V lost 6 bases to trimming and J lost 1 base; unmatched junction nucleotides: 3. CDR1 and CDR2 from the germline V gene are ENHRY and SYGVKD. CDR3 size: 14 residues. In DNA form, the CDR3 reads TGTGCCATCAGGGGGACAGATTCCTACAATGAGCAGTTCTTC. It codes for CAIRGTDSYNEQFF.

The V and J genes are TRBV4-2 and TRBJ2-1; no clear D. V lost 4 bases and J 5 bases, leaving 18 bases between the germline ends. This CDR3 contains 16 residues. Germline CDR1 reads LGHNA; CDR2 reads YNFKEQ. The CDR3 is CASSLEGPRGNNEQFF. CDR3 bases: TGTGCCAGCAGCCTTGAAGGCCCAAGAGGAAACAATGAGCAGTTCTTC.

CDR3 DNA: TGTGCCAGTAGCCGGGGGACAGGGGGGATTGATCAAGAGACCCAGTACTTC. Amino acids: CASSRGTGGIDQETQYF. The V gene is TRBV19, the J gene TRBJ2-5, with 11 positions matching TRBD1. Trimming at V came to 6 bases and at J to 2 bases, leaving 11 bases not matched to a gene. The CDR3 spans 17 residues. The germline CDR1 and CDR2 sequences are LNHDA and SQIVND (reference sequence).

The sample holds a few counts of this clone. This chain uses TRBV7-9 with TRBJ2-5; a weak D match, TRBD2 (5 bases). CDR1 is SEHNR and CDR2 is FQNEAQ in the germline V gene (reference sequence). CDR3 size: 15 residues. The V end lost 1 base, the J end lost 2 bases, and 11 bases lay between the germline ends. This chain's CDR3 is CASSLGISVQETQYF. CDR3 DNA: TGTGCCAGCAGCTTAGGGATTAGCGTTCAAGAGACCCAGTACTTC. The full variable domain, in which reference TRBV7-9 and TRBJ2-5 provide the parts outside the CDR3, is DTGVSQNPRHKITKRGQNVTFRCDPISEHNRLYWYRQTLGQGPEFLTYFQNEAQLEKSRLLSDRFSAERPKGSFSTLEIQRTEQGDSAMYLCASSLGISVQETQYFGPGTRLLVL.

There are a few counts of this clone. The CDR3 sequence: CASSSQGGEQYF. The DNA for the CDR3 is TGTGCCAGCAGCTCACAGGGTGGCGAGCAGTACTTC. The chain carries TRBV7-9 and TRBJ2-7, with D maybe TRBD1 (6 bases). V lost 4 bases and J lost 6, with 10 bases in between. The CDR3 is 12 amino acids. Germline V lookup: CDR1 SEHNR, CDR2 FQNEAQ (reference sequence).

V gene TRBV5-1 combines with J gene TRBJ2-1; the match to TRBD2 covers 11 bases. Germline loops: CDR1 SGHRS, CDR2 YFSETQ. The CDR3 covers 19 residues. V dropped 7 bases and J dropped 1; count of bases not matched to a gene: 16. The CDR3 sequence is CASPEPGLAVGSSYNEQFF. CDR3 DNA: TGCGCCAGCCCAGAGCCGGGACTAGCGGTGGGCAGTTCCTACAATGAGCAGTTCTTC. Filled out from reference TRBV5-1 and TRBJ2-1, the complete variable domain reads KAGVTQTPRYLIKTRGQQVTLSCSPISGHRSVSWYQQTPGQGLQFLFEYFSETQRNKGNFPGRFSGRQFSNSRSEMNVSTLELGDSALYLCASPEPGLAVGSSYNEQFFGPGTRLTVL.

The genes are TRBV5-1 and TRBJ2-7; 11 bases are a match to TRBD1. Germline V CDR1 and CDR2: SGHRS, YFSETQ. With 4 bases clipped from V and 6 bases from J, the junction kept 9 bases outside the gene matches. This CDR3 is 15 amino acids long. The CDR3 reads CASSPRMDRGLEQYF. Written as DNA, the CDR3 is TGCGCCAGCAGCCCCCGTATGGACAGGGGGCTCGAGCAGTACTTC.

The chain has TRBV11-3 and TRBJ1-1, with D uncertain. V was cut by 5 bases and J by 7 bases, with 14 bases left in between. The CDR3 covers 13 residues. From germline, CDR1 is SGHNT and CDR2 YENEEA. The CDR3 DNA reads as TGTGCCAGCAGCCCATACAAGGACCTTGAAGCTTTCTTT. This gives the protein CASSPYKDLEAFF.

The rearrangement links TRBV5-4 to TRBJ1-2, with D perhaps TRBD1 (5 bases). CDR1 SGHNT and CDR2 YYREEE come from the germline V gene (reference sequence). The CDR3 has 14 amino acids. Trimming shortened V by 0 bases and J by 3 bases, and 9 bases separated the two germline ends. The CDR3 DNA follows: TGTGCCAGCAGCTTGGCCGTACAGGACTATGGCTACACCTTC. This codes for CASSLAVQDYGYTF. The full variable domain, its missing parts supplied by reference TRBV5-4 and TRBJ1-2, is ETGVTQSPTHLIKTRGQQVTLRCSSQSGHNTVSWYQQALGQGPQFIFQYYREEENGRGNFPPRFSGLQFPNYSSELNVNALELDDSALYLCASSLAVQDYGYTFGSGTRLTVV.

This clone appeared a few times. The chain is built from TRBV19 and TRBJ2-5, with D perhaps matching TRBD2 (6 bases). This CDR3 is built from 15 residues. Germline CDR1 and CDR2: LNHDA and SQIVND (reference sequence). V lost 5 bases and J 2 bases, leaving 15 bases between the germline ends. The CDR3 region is CASSPPGGVQETQYF. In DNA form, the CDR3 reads TGTGCCAGTAGTCCTCCCGGCGGGGTACAAGAGACCCAGTACTTC.

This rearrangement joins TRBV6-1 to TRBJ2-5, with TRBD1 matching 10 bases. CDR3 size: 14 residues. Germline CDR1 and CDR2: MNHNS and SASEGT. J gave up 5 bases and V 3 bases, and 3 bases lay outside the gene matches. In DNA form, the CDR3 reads TGTGCCAGCAGTGAGACAGGGGGCAGGGAGACCCAGTACTTC. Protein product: CASSETGGRETQYF.

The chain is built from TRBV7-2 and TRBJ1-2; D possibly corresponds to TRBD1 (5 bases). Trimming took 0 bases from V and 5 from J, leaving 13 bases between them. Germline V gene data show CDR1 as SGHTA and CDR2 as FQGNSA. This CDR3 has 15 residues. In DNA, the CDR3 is TGTGCCAGCAGCTTAGCGCGAAGACAGAAATATGGCTACACCTTC. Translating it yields CASSLARRQKYGYTF.

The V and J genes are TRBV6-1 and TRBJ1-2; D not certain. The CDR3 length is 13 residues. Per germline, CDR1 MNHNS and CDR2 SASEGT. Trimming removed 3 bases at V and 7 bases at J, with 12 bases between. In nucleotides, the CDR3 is TGTGCCAGCAGTGACAGCGGTATAGGTGGCTACACCTTC. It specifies CASSDSGIGGYTF.

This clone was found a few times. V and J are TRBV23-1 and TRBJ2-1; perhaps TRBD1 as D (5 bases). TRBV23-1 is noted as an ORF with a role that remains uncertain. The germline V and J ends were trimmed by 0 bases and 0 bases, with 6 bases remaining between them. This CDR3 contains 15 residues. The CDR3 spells CASSQSQGSYNEQFF. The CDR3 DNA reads TGCGCCAGCAGTCAATCCCAGGGCTCCTACAATGAGCAGTTCTTC.

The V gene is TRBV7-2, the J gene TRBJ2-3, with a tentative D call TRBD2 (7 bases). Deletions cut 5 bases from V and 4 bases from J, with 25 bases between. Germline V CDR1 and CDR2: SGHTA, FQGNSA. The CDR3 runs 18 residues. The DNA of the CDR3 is TGTGCCAGCAGCCCGACGACCCGTCGGGGGGCAGGGGCAGATACGCAGTATTTT. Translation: CASSPTTRRGAGADTQYF.

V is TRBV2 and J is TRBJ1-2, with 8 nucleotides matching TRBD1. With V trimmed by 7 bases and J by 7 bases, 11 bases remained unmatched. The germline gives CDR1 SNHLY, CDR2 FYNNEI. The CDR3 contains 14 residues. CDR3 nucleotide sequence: TGTGCCAGCACCGAAGGACAGGGTTCGGGTGGCTACACCTTC. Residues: CASTEGQGSGGYTF.